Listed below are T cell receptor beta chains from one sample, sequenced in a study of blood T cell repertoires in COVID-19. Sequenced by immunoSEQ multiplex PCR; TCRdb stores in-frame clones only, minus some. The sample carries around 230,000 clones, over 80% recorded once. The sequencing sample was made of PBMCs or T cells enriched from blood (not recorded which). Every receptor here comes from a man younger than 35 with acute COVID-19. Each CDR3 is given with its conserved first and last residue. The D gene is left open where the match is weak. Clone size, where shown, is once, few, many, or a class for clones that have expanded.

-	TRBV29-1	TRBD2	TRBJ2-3	CSVEGAGEWGTDTQYF	TGCAGCGTTGAAGGGGCGGGGGAATGGGGCACAGATACGCAGTATTTT
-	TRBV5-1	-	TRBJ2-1	CASSPHYLSHEQFF	TGCGCCAGCAGCCCTCACTATTTAAGCCATGAGCAGTTCTTC
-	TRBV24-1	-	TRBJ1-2	CATSGRAGPDYGYTF	TGTGCCACCAGTGGGCGGGCAGGTCCCGACTATGGCTACACCTTC
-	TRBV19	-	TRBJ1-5	CASSIDFRAVNQPQHF	TGTGCCAGTAGTATAGACTTTCGCGCTGTCAATCAGCCCCAGCATTTT
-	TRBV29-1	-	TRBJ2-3	CSVEWRGFSTDTQYF	TGCAGCGTTGAGTGGCGGGGATTTTCCACAGATACGCAGTATTTT
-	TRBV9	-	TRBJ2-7	CASSVRPGAPAYEQYF	TGTGCCAGCAGCGTACGACCTGGAGCACCCGCCTACGAGCAGTACTTC
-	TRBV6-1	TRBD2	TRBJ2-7	CASSGDGSGSQFPYEQYF	TGTGCCAGCAGTGGTGATGGCAGCGGGAGTCAATTCCCATACGAGCAGTACTTC
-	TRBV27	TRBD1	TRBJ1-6	CASSSRDSNSPLHF	TGTGCCAGCAGTTCCCGGGACAGCAATTCACCCCTCCACTTT
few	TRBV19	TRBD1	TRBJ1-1	CASKGAVNTEAFF	TGTGCCAGTAAGGGGGCCGTGAACACTGAAGCTTTCTTT
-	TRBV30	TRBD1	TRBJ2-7	CAWTLPGQPYEQYF	TGTGCCTGGACCTTACCGGGACAGCCTTACGAGCAGTACTTC
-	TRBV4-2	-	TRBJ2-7	CASSPSGPAGTNEQYF	TGTGCCAGCAGCCCGTCTGGGCCAGCGGGGACAAACGAGCAGTACTTC
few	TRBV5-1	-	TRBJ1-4	CASSIAGTNEKLFF	TGCGCCAGCAGCATAGCTGGGACTAATGAAAAACTGTTTTTT
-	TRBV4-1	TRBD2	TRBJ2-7	CASSQSSGSSYEQYF	TGCGCCAGCAGCCAATCTAGCGGGAGCTCCTACGAGCAGTACTTC
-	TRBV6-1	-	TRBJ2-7	CASSDIGLSPHPYEQYF	TGTGCCAGCAGTGACATAGGACTGAGTCCTCACCCCTACGAGCAGTACTTC
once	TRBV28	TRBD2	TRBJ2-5	CASSMDTSGARETQYF	TGTGCCAGCAGTATGGATACTAGCGGGGCCCGAGAGACCCAGTACTTC
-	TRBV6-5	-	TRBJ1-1	CASSPHSAGLAEAFF	TGTGCCAGCAGTCCCCATAGTGCGGGGTTGGCTGAAGCTTTCTTT
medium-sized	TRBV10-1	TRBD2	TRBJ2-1	CASSEGGSSYNEQFF	TGCGCCAGCAGTGAAGGCGGGAGCTCCTACAATGAGCAGTTCTTC
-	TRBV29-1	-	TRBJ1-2	CSVGPENYGYTF	TGCAGCGTGGGGCCTGAAAACTATGGCTACACCTTC
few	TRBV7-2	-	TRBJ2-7	CASSSRPYEQYF	TGTGCCAGCAGCTCTCGTCCCTACGAGCAGTACTTC
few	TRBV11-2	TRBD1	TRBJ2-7	CASSSRGYEQYF	TGTGCCAGCAGCTCCAGGGGGTACGAGCAGTACTTC
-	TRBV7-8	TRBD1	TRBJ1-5	CASRLQGAGNQPQHF	TGTGCCAGCAGGTTACAGGGGGCAGGCAATCAGCCCCAGCATTTT
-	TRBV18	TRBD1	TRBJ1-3	CASSPQGIGNTIYF	TGTGCCAGCTCCCCACAGGGGATTGGAAACACCATATATTTT
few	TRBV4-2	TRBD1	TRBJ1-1	CASSQEPGTEPQMNTEAFF	TGTGCCAGCAGCCAAGAACCTGGGACAGAACCTCAAATGAACACTGAAGCTTTCTTT
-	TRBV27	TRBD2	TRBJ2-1	CASSRSGTHYNEQFF	TGTGCCAGCAGTCGTAGCGGGACCCACTACAATGAGCAGTTCTTC
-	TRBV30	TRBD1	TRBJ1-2	CAWYTGTGGGKGYGYTF	TGTGCCTGGTACACCGGGACAGGGGGCGGGAAGGGCTATGGCTACACCTTC
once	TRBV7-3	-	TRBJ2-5	CASSPGAEETQYF	TGTGCCAGCAGCCCAGGGGCAGAAGAGACCCAGTACTTC
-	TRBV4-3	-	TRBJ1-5	CASSQWLGSNQPQHF	TGCGCCAGCAGCCAATGGTTGGGCTCTAATCAGCCCCAGCATTTT
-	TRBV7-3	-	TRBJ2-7	CASSFSCRTPTYEQYF	TGTGCCAGCAGCTTTAGCTGTCGGACACCGACCTACGAGCAGTACTTC
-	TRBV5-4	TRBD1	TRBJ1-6	CASSLKTGIGSPLHF	TGTGCCAGCAGCTTAAAGACAGGGATCGGGTCACCCCTCCACTTT
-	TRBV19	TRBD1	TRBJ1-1	CASSSTGAANTEAFF	TGTGCCAGTAGTTCTACAGGGGCGGCGAACACTGAAGCTTTCTTT
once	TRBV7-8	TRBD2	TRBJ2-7	CASSRVAGGTMGEQYF	TGTGCCAGCAGCCGGGTAGCGGGAGGCACGATGGGCGAGCAGTACTTC
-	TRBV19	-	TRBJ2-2	CASSITDGGELFF	TGTGCCAGTAGTATTACTGATGGCGGGGAGCTGTTTTTT
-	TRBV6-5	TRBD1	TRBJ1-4	CASSSTGEEKLFF	TGTGCCAGCAGTTCCACAGGGGAGGAAAAACTGTTTTTT
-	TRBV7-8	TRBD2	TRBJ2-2	CASSLGGSGTGELFF	TGTGCCAGCAGCTTAGGCGGGAGTGGTACCGGGGAGCTGTTTTTT
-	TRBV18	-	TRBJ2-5	CASSPWAQRTQYF	TGTGCCAGCTCACCTTGGGCCCAAAGGACCCAGTACTTC
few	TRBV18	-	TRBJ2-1	CASSPLSDRGNEQFF	TGTGCCAGCTCACCACTTTCGGACCGGGGCAATGAGCAGTTCTTC
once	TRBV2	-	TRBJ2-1	CASRPTAGDNEQFF	TGTGCCAGCAGACCGACGGCAGGGGACAATGAGCAGTTCTTC
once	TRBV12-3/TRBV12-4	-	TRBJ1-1	CASSPGDPEAFF	TGTGCCAGCAGTCCGGGAGACCCTGAAGCTTTCTTT
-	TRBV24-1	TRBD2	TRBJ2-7	CATTGWWAGGTAYEQYF	TGTGCCACCACGGGATGGTGGGCGGGAGGTACCGCTTACGAGCAGTACTTC
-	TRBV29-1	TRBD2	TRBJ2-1	CSVEEVGGPDEQFF	TGCAGCGTTGAGGAGGTGGGAGGGCCCGATGAGCAGTTCTTC
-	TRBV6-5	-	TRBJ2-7	CATWSGSYEQYF	TGTGCCACCTGGAGCGGCTCCTACGAGCAGTACTTC
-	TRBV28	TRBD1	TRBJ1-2	CASSLGTGSYF	TGTGCCAGCAGTTTAGGGACAGGCTCTTACTTC
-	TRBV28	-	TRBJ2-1	CASSLRHRGWVSSSSSSYNEQFF	TGTGCCAGCAGTCTTCGACACCGGGGATGGGTTAGCTCGAGTTCGAGCTCCTACAATGAGCAGTTCTTC
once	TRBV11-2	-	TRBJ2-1	CASSLSGGALHEQFF	TGTGCCAGCAGCTTATCGGGGGGCGCTTTACATGAGCAGTTCTTC
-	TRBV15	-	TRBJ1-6	CATSRARDYSPLHF	TGTGCCACCAGCAGAGCGAGGGATTATTCACCCCTCCACTTT
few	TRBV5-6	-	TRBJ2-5	CASSLAGVVETQYF	TGTGCCAGCAGCTTGGCGGGGGTAGTGGAGACCCAGTACTTC
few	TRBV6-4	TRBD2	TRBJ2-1	CASLLAGGQDEQFF	TGTGCCAGCTTACTAGCGGGAGGGCAGGATGAGCAGTTCTTC
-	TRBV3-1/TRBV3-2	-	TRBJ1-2	CASSQDWQEESNYGYTF	TGTGCCAGCAGCCAAGACTGGCAGGAGGAATCTAACTATGGCTACACCTTC
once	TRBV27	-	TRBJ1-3	CASSPDRSSGNTIYF	TGTGCCAGCAGTCCTGACCGGAGCTCTGGAAACACCATATATTTT
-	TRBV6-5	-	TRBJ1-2	CASSYLGQGNGYTF	TGTGCCAGCAGTTATTTAGGCCAGGGGAATGGCTACACCTTC
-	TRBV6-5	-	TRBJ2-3	CASSLGPDTQYF	TGTGCCAGCAGTTTGGGGCCGGATACGCAGTATTTT
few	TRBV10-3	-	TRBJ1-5	CAISESSRGDQPQHF	TGTGCCATCAGTGAGTCGAGTAGGGGCGACCAGCCCCAGCATTTT
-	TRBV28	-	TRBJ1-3	CASRLESSGNTIYF	TGTGCCAGCAGGCTAGAGAGCTCTGGAAACACCATATATTTT
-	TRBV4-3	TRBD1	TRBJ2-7	CASSHSPGQAYEQYF	TGCGCCAGCAGCCATTCTCCGGGACAGGCCTACGAGCAGTACTTC
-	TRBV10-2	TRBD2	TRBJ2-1	CASSEGVAGDNEQFF	TGCGCCAGCAGTGAGGGGGTAGCGGGAGATAATGAGCAGTTCTTC
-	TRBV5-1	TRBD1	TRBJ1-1	CASSAGQGGGTEAFF	TGCGCCAGCAGCGCAGGACAGGGCGGGGGCACTGAAGCTTTCTTT